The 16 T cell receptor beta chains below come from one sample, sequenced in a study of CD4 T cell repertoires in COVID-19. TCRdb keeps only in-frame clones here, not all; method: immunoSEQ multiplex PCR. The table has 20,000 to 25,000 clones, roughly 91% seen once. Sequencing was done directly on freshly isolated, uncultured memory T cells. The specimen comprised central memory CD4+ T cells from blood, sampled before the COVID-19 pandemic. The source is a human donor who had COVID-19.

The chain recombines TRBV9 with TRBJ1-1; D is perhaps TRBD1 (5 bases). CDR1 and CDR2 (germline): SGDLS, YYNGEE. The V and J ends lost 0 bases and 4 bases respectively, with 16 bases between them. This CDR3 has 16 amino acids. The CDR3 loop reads CASSVVGGVGATEAFF. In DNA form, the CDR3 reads TGTGCCAGCAGCGTAGTAGGAGGGGTTGGGGCCACTGAAGCTTTCTTT.

The CDR3 DNA sequence: TGTGCCAGCAGCTTGAGGCAGACGGGAGCCTTCAATCAGCCCCAGCATTTT. Translating gives CASSLRQTGAFNQPQHF. The chain is built from TRBV5-6 and TRBJ1-5; no clear D gene. Trimming shortened V by 1 base and J by 3 bases, and 17 bases separated the two germline ends. The CDR3 sequence is 17 residues long. Germline CDR1 and CDR2: SGHDT and YYEEEE.

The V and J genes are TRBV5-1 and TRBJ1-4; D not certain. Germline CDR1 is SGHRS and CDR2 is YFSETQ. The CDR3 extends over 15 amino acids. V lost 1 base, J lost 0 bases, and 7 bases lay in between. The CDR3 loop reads CASSLNPATNEKLFF. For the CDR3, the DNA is TGCGCCAGCAGCTTGAACCCAGCAACTAATGAAAAACTGTTTTTT.

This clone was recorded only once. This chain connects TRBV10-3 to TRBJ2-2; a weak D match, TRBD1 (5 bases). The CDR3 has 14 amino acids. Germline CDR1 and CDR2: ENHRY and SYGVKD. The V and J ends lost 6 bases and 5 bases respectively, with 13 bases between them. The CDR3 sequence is CAISPTQDTGELFF. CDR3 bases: TGTGCCATCAGCCCTACACAGGATACCGGGGAGCTGTTTTTT.

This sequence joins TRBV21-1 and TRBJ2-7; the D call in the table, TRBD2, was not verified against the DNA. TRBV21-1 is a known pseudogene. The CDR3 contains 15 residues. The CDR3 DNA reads TGTGCCAGCAGCAAAGAAGTTCGGAGCCCCTACGAGCAGTACTTC. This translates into CASSKEVRSPYEQYF.

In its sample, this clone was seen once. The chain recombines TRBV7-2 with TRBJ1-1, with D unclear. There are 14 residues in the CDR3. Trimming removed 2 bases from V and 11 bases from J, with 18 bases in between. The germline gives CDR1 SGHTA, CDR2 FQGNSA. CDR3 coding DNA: TGTGCCAGCAGCTTAAGAACGCCGGGAGTCGAGGCTTTCTTT. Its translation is CASSLRTPGVEAFF.

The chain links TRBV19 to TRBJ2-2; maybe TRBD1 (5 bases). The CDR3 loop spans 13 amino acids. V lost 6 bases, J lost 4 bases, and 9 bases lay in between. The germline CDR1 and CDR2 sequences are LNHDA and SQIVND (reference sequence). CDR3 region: CASRQGGTGELFF. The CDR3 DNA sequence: TGTGCCAGTAGGCAGGGCGGCACCGGGGAGCTGTTTTTT.

The CDR3 bases are TGTGCCATCAGTGTACAGGTTGACACCGGGGAGCTGTTTTTT. Protein: CAISVQVDTGELFF. This chain connects TRBV10-3 to TRBJ2-2; tentatively, D is TRBD1 (5 bases). Germline V gene lookup returns CDR1 ENHRY and CDR2 SYGVKD. This CDR3 spans 14 amino acids. V lost 4 bases to trimming and J lost 3 bases, with 9 bases between them.

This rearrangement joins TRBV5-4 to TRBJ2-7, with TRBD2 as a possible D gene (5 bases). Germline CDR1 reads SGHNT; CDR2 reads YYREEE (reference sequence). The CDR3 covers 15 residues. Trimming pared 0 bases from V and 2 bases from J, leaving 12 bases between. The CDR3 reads CASSLDPAVTYEQYF. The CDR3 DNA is TGTGCCAGCAGCTTGGATCCAGCGGTTACCTACGAGCAGTACTTC.

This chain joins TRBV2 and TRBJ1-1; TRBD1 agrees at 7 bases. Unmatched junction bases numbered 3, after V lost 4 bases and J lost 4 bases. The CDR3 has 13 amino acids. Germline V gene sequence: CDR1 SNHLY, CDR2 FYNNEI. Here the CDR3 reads CASSVQGGTEAFF. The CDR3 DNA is TGTGCCAGCAGTGTGCAGGGGGGCACTGAAGCTTTCTTT.

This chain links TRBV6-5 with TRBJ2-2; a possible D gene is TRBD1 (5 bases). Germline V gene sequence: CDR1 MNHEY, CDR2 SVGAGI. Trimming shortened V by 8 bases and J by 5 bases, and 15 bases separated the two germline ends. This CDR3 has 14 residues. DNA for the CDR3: TGTGCCAGCCGACGTAACAGGCAAACCGGGGAGCTGTTTTTT. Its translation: CASRRNRQTGELFF.

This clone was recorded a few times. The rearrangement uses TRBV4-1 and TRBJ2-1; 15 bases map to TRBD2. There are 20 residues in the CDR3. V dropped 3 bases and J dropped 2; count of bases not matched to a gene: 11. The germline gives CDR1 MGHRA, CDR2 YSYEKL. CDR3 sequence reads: CASSQGGTSGGLRPYNEQFF. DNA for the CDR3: TGCGCCAGCAGCCAGGGGGGGACTAGCGGGGGGCTCCGGCCCTACAATGAGCAGTTCTTC.

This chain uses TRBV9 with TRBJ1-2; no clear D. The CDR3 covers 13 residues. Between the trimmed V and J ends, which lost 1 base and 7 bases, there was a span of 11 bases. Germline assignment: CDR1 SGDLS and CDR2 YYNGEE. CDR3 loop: CASSVTSRGGYTF. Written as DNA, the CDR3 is TGTGCCAGCAGCGTAACATCACGAGGTGGCTACACCTTC.

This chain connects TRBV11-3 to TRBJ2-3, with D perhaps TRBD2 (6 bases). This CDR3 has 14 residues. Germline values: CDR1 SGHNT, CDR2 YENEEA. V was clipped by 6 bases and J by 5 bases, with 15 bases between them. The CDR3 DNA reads TGTGCCAGCAGGTTGCAGGGAGCGGGAGATACGCAGTATTTT. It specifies CASRLQGAGDTQYF.

The CDR3 region has the DNA TGCGCCAGCAGCTTGGGGCAGTCTTCTAACTATGGCTACACCTTC. Translated, it gives CASSLGQSSNYGYTF. The V and J genes are TRBV5-1 and TRBJ1-2; no definite D call. Germline assignment: CDR1 SGHRS and CDR2 YFSETQ. The V end was cut by 0 bases, the J end by 0 bases, with 9 bases between. The CDR3 has 15 amino acids.

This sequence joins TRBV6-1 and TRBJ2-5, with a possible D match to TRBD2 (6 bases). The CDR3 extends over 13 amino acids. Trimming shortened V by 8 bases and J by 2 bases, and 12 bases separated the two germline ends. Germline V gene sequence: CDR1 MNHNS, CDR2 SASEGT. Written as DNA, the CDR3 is TGTGCCAGCGAGTACCGGGGGCAAGAGACCCAGTACTTC. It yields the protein CASEYRGQETQYF.